Each of the 20 T cell receptor beta chains below was sequenced from the same sample in a study of blood T cells in healthy people across ages. Through a sample-barcoded 5' primer and a J-beta primer mix, a second PCR was run for about 7 to 12 cycles. TCRdb used MiXCR to reprocess the 5' RACE reads, holding one entry per CDR3 protein. Of 250,000 to 300,000 distinct CDR3 sequences in the sample, 27% were seen once. The sample was blood. The receptor source for this set is a woman aged 70-85 years in good health.

This clonotype was seen ten or more times. The V and J genes are TRBV28 and TRBJ2-5, with 9 bases matching TRBD1. Losses at the gene ends were 6 bases for V and 3 bases for J; bases not matched to a gene: 17. CDR1 and CDR2 (germline): MDHEN, SYDVKM. This CDR3 spans 18 amino acids. The CDR3 coding sequence is TGTGCCAGCAGCCGGGGCACAGGGGGCATCGTCGTAGAAGAGACCCAGTACTTC. Amino acids: CASSRGTGGIVVEETQYF. Full variable domain (rest looked up from reference TRBV28 and TRBJ2-5): DVKVTQSSRYLVKRTGEKVFLECVQDMDHENMFWYRQDPGLGLRLIYFSYDVKMKEKGDIPEGYSVSREKKERFSLILESASTNQTSMYLCASSRGTGGIVVEETQYFGPGTRLLVL.

This clonotype has more than one count but fewer than ten. CDR3 loop: CASSSDRVPGEQYF. CDR3 DNA sequence: TGTGCCAGCAGCTCAGACAGGGTGCCTGGCGAGCAGTACTTC. This rearrangement joins TRBV7-9 to TRBJ2-7, with TRBD1 matching over 7 bases. Per the germline V gene, CDR1 is SEHNR and CDR2 is FQNEAQ (reference sequence). V lost 4 bases and J lost 6; bases outside the gene matches: 9. The CDR3 contains 14 residues.

This clonotype was found a few times. The V and J genes are TRBV20-1 and TRBJ2-7; 11 bases map to TRBD2. Germline loops: CDR1 DFQATT, CDR2 SNEGSKA (reference sequence). The CDR3 loop spans 15 amino acids. V shed 2 bases and J 2 bases; nucleotides not matched to a gene: 5. The CDR3 reads CSARPTSGSAYEQYF. In DNA form, the CDR3 reads TGCAGTGCTAGACCAACTAGCGGGAGCGCCTACGAGCAGTACTTC.

The sample holds many counts of this clonotype. This sequence joins TRBV27 and TRBJ2-4; unclear D gene. Per germline, CDR1 MNHEY and CDR2 SMNVEV (reference sequence). There are 15 residues in the CDR3. V lost 3 bases and J 3 bases, leaving 12 bases between the germline ends. The CDR3 sequence: CASSFGGTNKNIQYF. As DNA, the CDR3 is TGTGCCAGCAGTTTTGGTGGAACGAACAAAAACATTCAGTACTTC.

This chain links TRBV5-1 with TRBJ2-1, with D unresolved. Trimming left V 0 bases short and J 0 bases short, with 7 bases between. The germline V gene has CDR1 SGHRS and CDR2 YFSETQ. The CDR3 loop spans 15 amino acids. The CDR3 spells CASSLVLVSYNEQFF. The CDR3 DNA is TGCGCCAGCAGCTTGGTCCTAGTCTCCTACAATGAGCAGTTCTTC.

As concerns this clonotype: A much larger clone differs from this one at a single base, so this may be a read error. The chain employs TRBV4-2 and TRBJ2-5; 12 nucleotides agree with TRBD2. The CDR3 is 16 residues long. Losses at the gene ends were 7 bases for V and 1 base for J; bases not matched to a gene: 7. The germline CDR1 and CDR2 sequences are LGHNA and YNFKEQ. CDR3 sequence: CASNLGLAGLQETQYF. In DNA form, the CDR3 reads TGTGCCAGCAACCTTGGACTAGCGGGACTCCAAGAGACCCAGTACTTC.

The chain uses TRBV5-1 and TRBJ2-7, with 9 positions matching TRBD1. Germline trimming cut 5 bases from V and 5 bases from J; bases unmatched to any gene: 5. CDR1 and CDR2 from the germline V gene are SGHRS and YFSETQ. The CDR3 is 13 residues long. The CDR3 spells CASRRTGADEQYF. The CDR3 DNA sequence: TGCGCCAGCAGAAGGACAGGGGCCGACGAGCAGTACTTC.

The DNA for the CDR3 is TGTGCCAGCACGGAGGGGGGCCAGGAGGAAGATACGCAGTATTTT. Translated: CASTEGGQEEDTQYF. The chain combines TRBV3-1 with TRBJ2-3, with D perhaps matching TRBD1 or TRBD2 (6 bases each). Trimming took off 7 bases at V and 5 bases at J, with 19 bases between the two ends. CDR1 is LGHDT and CDR2 is YNNKEL in the germline V gene (reference sequence). There are 15 residues in the CDR3.

V usage is TRBV28 and J usage is TRBJ2-2; 9 positions match TRBD2. The CDR3 extends over 14 amino acids. Germline V gives CDR1 MDHEN, CDR2 SYDVKM. V lost 6 bases and J lost 2; bases outside the gene matches: 1. The CDR3: CASRGTSNTGELFF. The CDR3 DNA is TGTGCCAGCAGGGGGACTAGCAACACCGGGGAGCTGTTTTTT.

This clonotype was detected a few times. The rearrangement joins TRBV7-9 to TRBJ1-6, with TRBD1 matching over 10 bases. The CDR3 runs 16 residues. The J segment lost 9 bases and the V segment lost 0 bases, leaving 5 bases of the junction unmatched. CDR1 and CDR2 (germline): SEHNR, FQNEAQ (reference sequence). Here the CDR3 DNA reads TGTGCCAGCAGCTTAGCTGCGGGACAGGGGACTTCACCCCTCCACTTT. It specifies CASSLAAGQGTSPLHF. Variable domain in full (rest from reference TRBV7-9 and TRBJ1-6): DTGVSQNPRHKITKRGQNVTFRCDPISEHNRLYWYRQTLGQGPEFLTYFQNEAQLEKSRLLSDRFSAERPKGSFSTLEIQRTEQGDSAMYLCASSLAAGQGTSPLHFGNGTRLTVT.

The chain recombines TRBV7-9 with TRBJ2-3; D unresolved. Trimming shortened V by 5 bases and J by 4 bases, and 16 bases separated the two germline ends. Per germline, CDR1 SEHNR and CDR2 FQNEAQ (reference sequence). CDR3 size: 15 residues. The CDR3 here is CASSTRLGGADTQYF. The CDR3 coding sequence is TGTGCCAGCAGCACCAGGTTAGGTGGTGCAGATACGCAGTATTTT. Variable domain in full (rest from reference TRBV7-9 and TRBJ2-3): DTGVSQNPRHKITKRGQNVTFRCDPISEHNRLYWYRQTLGQGPEFLTYFQNEAQLEKSRLLSDRFSAERPKGSFSTLEIQRTEQGDSAMYLCASSTRLGGADTQYFGPGTRLTVL.

V is TRBV18 and J is TRBJ2-2, with TRBD1 matching over 9 bases. The ends lost 5 bases at V and 0 bases at J; junction bases unmatched: 1. Germline-derived CDR1 and CDR2 are KGHSH and LQKENI. The CDR3 runs to 15 residues. The CDR3 reads CASSGQGTNTGELFF. The CDR3 DNA follows: TGTGCCAGCTCAGGACAGGGGACGAACACCGGGGAGCTGTTTTTT. Full variable domain (outside the CDR3, taken from reference TRBV18 and TRBJ2-2): NAGVMQNPRHLVRRRGQEARLRCSPMKGHSHVYWYRQLPEEGLKFMVYLQKENIIDESGMPKERFSAEFPKEGPSILRIQQVVRGDSAAYFCASSGQGTNTGELFFGEGSRLTVL.

This clonotype was recorded many times. The chain recombines TRBV20-1 with TRBJ1-5; D ambiguous. The CDR3 runs 11 residues. Trimming removed 5 bases from V and 7 bases from J, with 9 bases in between. CDR1 DFQATT and CDR2 SNEGSKA come from the germline V gene (reference sequence). The CDR3 DNA reads as TGCAGTGCTCCGATAGGGCAGCCCCAGCATTTT. This translates into CSAPIGQPQHF.

The V gene is TRBV7-2, the J gene TRBJ2-2; D possibly corresponds to TRBD2 (5 bases). CDR1 and CDR2 (germline): SGHTA, FQGNSA. Trimming stripped 1 base from V and 4 bases from J, with 10 bases between. This CDR3 is built from 15 residues. CDR3 protein: CASSLVSVSTGELFF. Written as DNA, the CDR3 is TGTGCCAGCAGCTTAGTTAGCGTCAGCACCGGGGAGCTGTTTTTT. Based on the CDR3 plus reference TRBV7-2 and TRBJ2-2, the full variable domain is GAGVSQSPSNKVTEKGKDVELRCDPISGHTALYWYRQSLGQGLEFLIYFQGNSAPDKSGLPSDRFSAERTGGSVSTLTIQRTQQEDSAVYLCASSLVSVSTGELFFGEGSRLTVL.

The CDR3 sequence: CSARVASGGKETQYF. For the CDR3, the DNA is TGCAGTGCTAGAGTGGCTAGCGGGGGAAAGGAGACCCAGTACTTC. This chain links TRBV20-1 with TRBJ2-5; 10 bases agree with TRBD2. The CDR3 consists of 15 residues. Germline assignment: CDR1 DFQATT and CDR2 SNEGSKA (reference sequence). Unmatched junction bases numbered 7, after V lost 1 base and J lost 5 bases.

This clonotype was recorded at least ten times. The chain uses TRBV2 and TRBJ2-5; 7 bases line up with TRBD2. The CDR3 is 13 amino acids. V was clipped by 5 bases and J by 1 base; unmatched bases: 1. Germline CDR1 reads SNHLY; CDR2 reads FYNNEI. The CDR3 here is CASSRTSQETQYF. DNA of the CDR3: TGTGCCAGCAGTCGGACTAGCCAAGAGACCCAGTACTTC.

This clonotype was seen only a few times. The chain recombines TRBV2 with TRBJ2-7, with D possibly being TRBD2 (5 bases). This CDR3 region has 14 residues. Germline values: CDR1 SNHLY, CDR2 FYNNEI. The germline V and J ends were trimmed by 6 bases and 5 bases, with 17 bases remaining between them. The CDR3 region has the DNA TGTGCCAGCAGCGTGTCCCGCCTGAGGGACGAGCAGTACTTC. It yields the protein CASSVSRLRDEQYF.

This clonotype was seen only a few times. The chain employs TRBV12-3 or TRBV12-4 and TRBJ1-4; perhaps TRBD1 as D (5 bases). Trimming took off 5 bases at V and 8 bases at J, with 6 bases between the two ends. The CDR3 has 11 residues. CDR3 in amino acids: CASSDREKLFF. The CDR3 nucleotides are TGTGCCAGCAGTGACAGAGAAAAACTGTTTTTT.

This chain connects TRBV28 to TRBJ2-1; D call uncertain. Germline assignment: CDR1 MDHEN and CDR2 SYDVKM. The CDR3 has 16 amino acids. V lost 5 bases to trimming and J lost 3 bases, with 17 bases between them. The CDR3 sequence: CASSPHRTTGYNEQFF. CDR3 nucleotides: TGTGCCAGCAGTCCCCACCGTACGACTGGCTACAATGAGCAGTTCTTC.

The chain employs TRBV7-3 and TRBJ1-3; D might be TRBD1 (6 bases). Trimming removed 8 bases from V and 4 bases from J, with 12 bases in between. This CDR3 comprises 13 residues. Germline-derived CDR1 and CDR2 are SGHTA and FQGTGA. The DNA for the CDR3 is TGTGCCAGCCGACAGGCCTCAGGAAACACCATATATTTT. Its translation is CASRQASGNTIYF. The full variable domain, rest sourced from reference TRBV7-3 and TRBJ1-3, is GAGVSQTPSNKVTEKGKYVELRCDPISGHTALYWYRQSLGQGPEFLIYFQGTGAADDSGLPNDRFFAVRPEGSVSTLKIQRTERGDSAVYLCASRQASGNTIYFGEGSWLTVV.